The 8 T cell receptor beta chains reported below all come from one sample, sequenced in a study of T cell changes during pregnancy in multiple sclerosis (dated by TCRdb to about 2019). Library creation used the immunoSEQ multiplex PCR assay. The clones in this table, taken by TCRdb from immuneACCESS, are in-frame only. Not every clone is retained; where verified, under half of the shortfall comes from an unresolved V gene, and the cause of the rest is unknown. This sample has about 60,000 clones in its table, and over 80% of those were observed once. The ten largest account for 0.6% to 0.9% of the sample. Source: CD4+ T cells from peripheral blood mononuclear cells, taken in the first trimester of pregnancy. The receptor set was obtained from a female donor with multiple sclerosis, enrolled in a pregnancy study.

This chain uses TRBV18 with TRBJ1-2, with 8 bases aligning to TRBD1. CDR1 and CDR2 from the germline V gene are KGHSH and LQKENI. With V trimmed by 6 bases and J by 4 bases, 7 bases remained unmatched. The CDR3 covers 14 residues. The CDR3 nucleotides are TGTGCCAGCTCCCCTCAGGGGGCGGCCTATGGCTACACCTTC. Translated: CASSPQGAAYGYTF.

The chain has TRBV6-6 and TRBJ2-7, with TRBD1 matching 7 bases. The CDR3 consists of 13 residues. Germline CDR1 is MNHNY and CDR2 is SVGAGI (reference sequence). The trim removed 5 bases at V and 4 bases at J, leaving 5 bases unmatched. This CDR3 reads CASSPTGFYEQYF. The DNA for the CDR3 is TGTGCCAGCAGTCCGACAGGGTTTTACGAGCAGTACTTC.

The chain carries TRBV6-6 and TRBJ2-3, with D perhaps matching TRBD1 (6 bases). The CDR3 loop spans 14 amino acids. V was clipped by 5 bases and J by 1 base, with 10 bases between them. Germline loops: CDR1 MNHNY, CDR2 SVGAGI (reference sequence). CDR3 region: CASSLKGGTDTQYF. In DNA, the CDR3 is TGTGCCAGCAGTCTCAAGGGGGGCACAGATACGCAGTATTTT.

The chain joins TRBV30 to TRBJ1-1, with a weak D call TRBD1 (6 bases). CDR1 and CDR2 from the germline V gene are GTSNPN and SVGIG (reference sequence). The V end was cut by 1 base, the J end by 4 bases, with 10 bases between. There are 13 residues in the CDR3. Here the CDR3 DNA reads TGTGCCTGGAGTGGCCAAGGGGGCACTGAAGCTTTCTTT. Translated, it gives CAWSGQGGTEAFF.

CDR3 loop: CASSLNSGTLNRYEQYF. CDR3 coding DNA: TGTGCCAGCAGCTTAAATAGCGGGACATTGAATAGGTACGAGCAGTACTTC. This chain links TRBV7-8 with TRBJ2-7; 8 bases align to TRBD2. V lost 2 bases to trimming and J lost 4 bases; unmatched junction nucleotides: 13. CDR1 is SGHVS, CDR2 FQNEAQ, per germline. CDR3 size: 17 residues. The full variable domain, completed using reference TRBV7-8 and TRBJ2-7, is GAGVSQSPRYKVAKRGQDVALRCDPISGHVSLFWYQQALGQGPEFLTYFQNEAQLDKSGLPSDRFFAERPEGSVSTLKIQRTQQEDSAVYLCASSLNSGTLNRYEQYFGPGTRLTVT.

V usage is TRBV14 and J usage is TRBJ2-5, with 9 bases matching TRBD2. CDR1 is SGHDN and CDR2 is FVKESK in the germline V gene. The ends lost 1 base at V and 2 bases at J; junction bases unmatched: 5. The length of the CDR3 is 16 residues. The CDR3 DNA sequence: TGTGCCAGCAGCCAAGGACTAGCGGCGATTCAAGAGACCCAGTACTTC. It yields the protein CASSQGLAAIQETQYF. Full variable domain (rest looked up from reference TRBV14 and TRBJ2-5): EAGVTQFPSHSVIEKGQTVTLRCDPISGHDNLYWYRRVMGKEIKFLLHFVKESKQDESGMPNNRFLAERTGGTYSTLKVQPAELEDSGVYFCASSQGLAAIQETQYFGPGTRLLVL.

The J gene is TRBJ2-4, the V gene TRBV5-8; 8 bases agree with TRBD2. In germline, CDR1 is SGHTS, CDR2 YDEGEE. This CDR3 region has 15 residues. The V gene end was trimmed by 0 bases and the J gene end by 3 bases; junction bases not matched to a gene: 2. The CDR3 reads CASSLGLAGKNIQYF. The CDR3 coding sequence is TGTGCCAGCAGCTTGGGCCTAGCGGGCAAAAACATTCAGTACTTC.

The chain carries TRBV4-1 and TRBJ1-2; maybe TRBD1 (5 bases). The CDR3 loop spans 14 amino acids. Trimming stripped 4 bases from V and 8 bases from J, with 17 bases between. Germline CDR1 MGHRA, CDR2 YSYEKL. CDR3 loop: CASSPDYNGAGYTF. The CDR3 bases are TGCGCCAGCAGCCCGGATTATAATGGGGCGGGCTACACCTTC.